Shown below are 31 T cell receptor beta chains from a single sample sequenced in a study of CD8 T cells in Susac syndrome. An input of roughly 0.5 to 1 ug of RNA was subjected to reverse transcription using random hexamers. A single record per CDR3 protein comes from TCRdb applying MiXCR to the immunoSEQ multiplex PCR reads. Of over 300,000 distinct CDR3 sequences listed, around 90% are singletons. The sequencing sample was made of CD4+ T cells from PBMCs. The receptors were gathered from a human donor with multiple sclerosis.

The CDR3 bases are TGTGCCAGTAGTCCTGGACTAGCGGGAGCGGCCGGGGAGCTGTTTTTT. This translates into CASSPGLAGAAGELFF. The chain carries TRBV19 and TRBJ2-2; 13 bases are shared with TRBD2. CDR1 LNHDA and CDR2 SQIVND come from the germline V gene (reference sequence). The V gene end was trimmed by 5 bases and the J gene end by 6 bases; junction bases not matched to a gene: 6. The CDR3 is made up of 16 amino acids.

The genes are TRBV18 and TRBJ1-1; D call uncertain. This CDR3 region has 14 residues. The germline gives CDR1 KGHSH, CDR2 LQKENI. Trimming took 5 bases from V and 1 from J, leaving 11 bases between them. CDR3 in amino acids: CASSSRAQNTEAFF. DNA for the CDR3: TGTGCCAGCTCATCCAGAGCCCAGAACACTGAAGCTTTCTTT.

The chain uses TRBV21-1 and TRBJ2-1; the DNA was not compared with TRBD1, the D call given in the table. TRBV21-1 has pseudogene status. CDR3 length: 16 amino acids. The CDR3, as DNA: TGTGCCAGGGCACCGCTTTGGACATTGGGTCCCAATGAGCAGTTCTTC. It yields the protein CARAPLWTLGPNEQFF.

This chain joins TRBV5-6 and TRBJ1-2; 7 bases align to TRBD1. J gave up 5 bases and V 4 bases, and 8 bases lay outside the gene matches. From germline, CDR1 is SGHDT and CDR2 YYEEEE. This CDR3 has 14 residues. The CDR3 DNA sequence: TGTGCCAGCAGCACACAGGGGTCGGGGTATGGCTACACCTTC. The encoded protein is CASSTQGSGYGYTF.

The chain combines TRBV7-2 with TRBJ2-1; TRBD2 aligns across 12 bases. The CDR3 is 17 residues long. The germline CDR1 and CDR2 sequences are SGHTA and FQGNSA. The V gene end was trimmed by 6 bases and the J gene end by 5 bases; junction bases not matched to a gene: 11. CDR3 DNA sequence: TGTGCCAGCAGATCTTCCTGGAGACTAGCGGGAGACAATGAGCAGTTCTTC. Protein product: CASRSSWRLAGDNEQFF.

This chain links TRBV20-1 with TRBJ1-6, with no clear D. CDR3 size: 12 residues. The germline CDR1 and CDR2 sequences are DFQATT and SNEGSKA (reference sequence). Deletions cut 6 bases from V and 10 bases from J, with 13 bases between. CDR3 bases: TGCAGTGCGTGGGGTGCTGCATCACCCCTCCACTTT. Protein sequence: CSAWGAASPLHF.

V usage is TRBV29-1 and J usage is TRBJ2-2; weak D call: TRBD2 (5 bases). The V and J ends lost 6 bases and 8 bases respectively, with 13 bases between them. The CDR3 has 12 amino acids. Germline CDR1 is SQVTM and CDR2 is ANQGSEA. The CDR3 region is CSVGEVGGELFF. CDR3 DNA sequence: TGCAGCGTGGGAGAAGTTGGTGGGGAGCTGTTTTTT.

The CDR3 nucleotides are TGCGCCAGCAGCCAAGGACTGGACAGGGCAGCCAAAAACATTCAGTACTTC. Its translation is CASSQGLDRAAKNIQYF. V gene TRBV4-3 combines with J gene TRBJ2-4; 8 bases match TRBD1. The CDR3 length is 17 residues. Germline CDR1 is LGHNA and CDR2 is YSLEER. The junction had 5 bases not matched to a gene; V was cut back by 1 base and J by 0 bases.

The chain carries TRBV11-2 and TRBJ1-1, with unresolved D. The length of the CDR3 is 14 residues. Germline V gene sequence: CDR1 SGHAT, CDR2 FQNNGV. V lost 1 base to trimming and J lost 2 bases, with 8 bases between them. CDR3 protein: CASSLVASNTEAFF. The CDR3 bases are TGTGCCAGCAGCTTAGTTGCAAGCAACACTGAAGCTTTCTTT. Based on the CDR3 plus reference TRBV11-2 and TRBJ1-1, the full variable domain is EAGVAQSPRYKIIEKRQSVAFWCNPISGHATLYWYQQILGQGPKLLIQFQNNGVVDDSQLPKDRFSAERLKGVDSTLKIQPAKLEDSAVYLCASSLVASNTEAFFGQGTRLTVV.

This clonotype occurred once. This chain links TRBV7-9 with TRBJ2-5; D is undetermined. Germline V gene sequence: CDR1 SEHNR, CDR2 FQNEAQ (reference sequence). Trimming removed 0 bases at V and 6 bases at J, with 5 bases between. The length of the CDR3 is 12 residues. The CDR3 region has the DNA TGTGCCAGCAGCTTAGCAATCCAGACCCAGTACTTC. Its translation is CASSLAIQTQYF.

V and J are TRBV18 and TRBJ1-5; D is perhaps TRBD1 (6 bases). V was pared by 6 bases and J by 0 bases, with 12 bases between. The CDR3 consists of 15 residues. Per germline, CDR1 KGHSH and CDR2 LQKENI. The CDR3 DNA reads as TGTGCCAGCTCCCGGACAGATAATAGCAATCAGCCCCAGCATTTT. Translating it yields CASSRTDNSNQPQHF. The full variable domain, with the rest looked up from reference TRBV18 and TRBJ1-5, is NAGVMQNPRHLVRRRGQEARLRCSPMKGHSHVYWYRQLPEEGLKFMVYLQKENIIDESGMPKERFSAEFPKEGPSILRIQQVVRGDSAAYFCASSRTDNSNQPQHFGDGTRLSIL.

The chain links TRBV20-1 to TRBJ2-5; 10 nucleotides align to TRBD2. Germline trimming cut 5 bases from V and 1 base from J; bases unmatched to any gene: 13. The germline gives CDR1 DFQATT, CDR2 SNEGSKA (reference sequence). The CDR3 is 17 amino acids. The CDR3 sequence: CSADGLADPSSQETQYF. CDR3 nucleotide sequence: TGCAGTGCTGACGGACTAGCGGACCCGTCCAGCCAAGAGACCCAGTACTTC.

The chain is built from TRBV6-2 or TRBV6-3 and TRBJ2-7; tentative D call: TRBD2 (5 bases). With 0 bases removed from V and 0 bases from J, the gap between germline ends came to 12 bases. This CDR3 contains 16 residues. Per germline, CDR1 MNHEY and CDR2 SVGEGT. The CDR3 region has the DNA TGTGCCAGCAGTTACTCTCGGGGTAGCTTCTCCTACGAGCAGTACTTC. Amino acid sequence: CASSYSRGSFSYEQYF.

The chain employs TRBV24-1 and TRBJ2-3, with a weak D call TRBD2 (6 bases). This CDR3 has 15 residues. Between the trimmed V and J ends, which lost 2 bases and 2 bases, there was a span of 10 bases. Germline lookup yields CDR1 KGHDR and CDR2 SFDVKD. The CDR3, as DNA: TGTGCCACCAGTGATTCCGGCGGGGTCACAGATACGCAGTATTTT. This encodes CATSDSGGVTDTQYF.

The V call is TRBV6-5, the J call TRBJ2-2; the D gene is possibly TRBD2 (7 bases). The CDR3 runs to 17 residues. V lost 2 bases and J 4 bases, leaving 17 bases between the germline ends. Per the germline V gene, CDR1 is MNHEY and CDR2 is SVGAGI. The CDR3 loop is CASSYGGGGAGTGELFF. DNA for the CDR3: TGTGCCAGCAGTTACGGGGGGGGCGGGGCTGGCACCGGGGAGCTGTTTTTT.

This clonotype appeared once. The chain links TRBV6-2 or TRBV6-3 to TRBJ2-7; no clear D gene. CDR3 length: 11 residues. Germline assignment: CDR1 MNHEY and CDR2 SVGEGT. Between the trimmed V and J ends, which lost 7 bases and 1 base, there was a span of 5 bases. The CDR3 coding sequence is TGTGCCAGCATGGGATCCTACGAGCAGTACTTC. Amino acids: CASMGSYEQYF.

The chain joins TRBV6-1 to TRBJ1-2, with D maybe TRBD1 (6 bases). The length of the CDR3 is 16 residues. Trimming took 5 bases from V and 0 from J, leaving 16 bases between them. Germline V gives CDR1 MNHNS, CDR2 SASEGT. The CDR3 sequence: CASSSTDRAANYGYTF. The CDR3 coding sequence is TGTGCCAGCAGTAGCACGGACAGAGCCGCTAACTATGGCTACACCTTC.

In its sample, this clonotype was seen a few times. The chain links TRBV18 to TRBJ2-2; TRBD2 matches at 10 bases. The V gene's germline CDR1 is KGHSH and CDR2 LQKENI. This CDR3 is 15 amino acids long. Germline trimming cut 5 bases from V and 1 base from J; bases unmatched to any gene: 1. CDR3 protein: CASSRTSGNTGELFF. DNA of the CDR3: TGTGCCAGCTCAAGGACTAGCGGGAACACCGGGGAGCTGTTTTTT.

The chain carries TRBV6-1 and TRBJ2-7; D assignment may be TRBD1 or TRBD2 (6 bases each). Germline CDR1 is MNHNS and CDR2 is SASEGT. Trimming took off 7 bases at V and 2 bases at J, with 12 bases between the two ends. The CDR3 contains 13 residues. CDR3 coding DNA: TGTGCCAGCAAGGTAGGGGGGACCTACGAGCAGTACTTC. Protein sequence: CASKVGGTYEQYF.

This rearrangement joins TRBV12-3 or TRBV12-4 to TRBJ2-7, with 7 bases identical to TRBD2. The CDR3 loop spans 13 amino acids. V lost 4 bases to trimming and J lost 5 bases; unmatched junction nucleotides: 5. CDR3 loop: CASSSGLRNEQYF. The CDR3 bases are TGTGCCAGCAGTTCGGGACTAAGGAACGAGCAGTACTTC.

The V and J genes are TRBV4-1 and TRBJ1-2; D uncertain. The germline CDR1 and CDR2 sequences are MGHRA and YSYEKL. The CDR3 is made up of 15 amino acids. V gave up 0 bases and J gave up 1 base, with 9 bases separating them. The CDR3 is CASSQDFGVNYGYTF. The CDR3 DNA reads as TGCGCCAGCAGCCAAGATTTTGGCGTTAACTATGGCTACACCTTC.

The chain recombines TRBV9 with TRBJ2-1; weak D call: TRBD1 (5 bases). V was cut by 0 bases and J by 4 bases, with 23 bases left in between. Germline loops: CDR1 SGDLS, CDR2 YYNGEE. The CDR3 covers 19 residues. The CDR3 loop reads CASSVGLIGASAGYNEQFF. In nucleotides, the CDR3 is TGTGCCAGCAGCGTAGGTTTGATCGGCGCCTCCGCAGGGTACAATGAGCAGTTCTTC.

This clonotype was counted a single time. The rearrangement uses TRBV5-1 and TRBJ1-2; no clear D. Germline lookup yields CDR1 SGHRS and CDR2 YFSETQ. Trimming pared 2 bases from V and 4 bases from J, leaving 9 bases between. The CDR3 loop spans 13 amino acids. CDR3 amino acids: CASSLDQPYGYTF. CDR3 in DNA: TGCGCCAGCAGCTTAGACCAGCCCTATGGCTACACCTTC.

The chain has TRBV6-2 or TRBV6-3 and TRBJ2-3; 10 bases align to TRBD2. Germline V CDR1 and CDR2: MNHEY, SVGEGT. CDR3 length: 17 amino acids. After removal of 6 bases from V and 5 bases from J, the junction contained 14 bases not matched to a gene. The CDR3 DNA follows: TGTGCCAGCAGCGATCGGGGAGCGGGAGGGCCCCAAGATACGCAGTATTTT. Translation: CASSDRGAGGPQDTQYF.

The gene calls are TRBV23-1 and TRBJ2-2, with D perhaps TRBD2 (6 bases). TRBV23-1 is an ORF; its function is uncertain. Trimming shortened V by 4 bases and J by 0 bases, and 12 bases separated the two germline ends. The CDR3 totals 16 residues. DNA of the CDR3: TGCGCCAGCAGTCCACCTGGGGGGTCGAACACCGGGGAGCTGTTTTTT. This sequence encodes CASSPPGGSNTGELFF.

This clonotype was detected only once. The chain joins TRBV12-3 or TRBV12-4 to TRBJ2-5, with 8 bases identical to TRBD1. V shed 6 bases, J shed 0 bases, and the junction held 3 bases outside the gene matches. The CDR3 loop spans 14 amino acids. The CDR3 bases are TGTGCCAGCAGCCGGGGACAGGACCAAGAGACCCAGTACTTC. Amino acid sequence: CASSRGQDQETQYF.

The gene calls are TRBV20-1 and TRBJ2-2; 10 bases agree with TRBD2. Germline lookup yields CDR1 DFQATT and CDR2 SNEGSKA (reference sequence). The CDR3 sequence is 17 residues long. V was clipped by 1 base and J by 4 bases; unmatched bases: 9. CDR3 coding DNA: TGCAGTGCTAGAGGGCTTAATAGCGGGGGGTCCACCGGGGAGCTGTTTTTT. Encoded protein: CSARGLNSGGSTGELFF.

The chain links TRBV5-6 to TRBJ2-7; D is perhaps TRBD2 (6 bases). This CDR3 spans 15 amino acids. Trimming removed 3 bases at V and 9 bases at J, with 22 bases between. Germline V gives CDR1 SGHDT, CDR2 YYEEEE. CDR3 nucleotides: TGTGCCAGCAGCTCTTTGGTGGAGGGCCAGGCGGTGCAGTACTTC. Translated, it gives CASSSLVEGQAVQYF.

The chain combines TRBV20-1 with TRBJ1-1; D may be TRBD1 (5 bases). V dropped 1 base and J dropped 1 base, with 10 bases sitting between them. Germline V gives CDR1 DFQATT, CDR2 SNEGSKA (reference sequence). The CDR3 has 14 amino acids. The CDR3 sequence: CSARADRTNTEAFF. As DNA, the CDR3 is TGCAGTGCTAGAGCCGACAGAACGAACACTGAAGCTTTCTTT.

The gene calls are TRBV20-1 and TRBJ2-1, with D perhaps TRBD1 or TRBD2 (6 bases each). Trimming stripped 6 bases from V and 6 bases from J, with 18 bases between. Germline loops: CDR1 DFQATT, CDR2 SNEGSKA (reference sequence). The CDR3 has 14 amino acids. CDR3 coding DNA: TGCAGTGCCAGTAGTCAGAGGGGGGTCAATGAGCAGTTCTTC. Translating it yields CSASSQRGVNEQFF.

The chain joins TRBV5-1 to TRBJ2-3; 7 nucleotides align to TRBD2. The CDR3 is made up of 14 amino acids. The V and J ends lost 4 bases and 4 bases, in that order; junction bases with no gene match: 6. CDR1 is SGHRS, CDR2 YFSETQ, per germline. DNA of the CDR3: TGCGCCAGCAGCGTCGGACTAGTAGCAGATACGCAGTATTTT. As protein: CASSVGLVADTQYF.